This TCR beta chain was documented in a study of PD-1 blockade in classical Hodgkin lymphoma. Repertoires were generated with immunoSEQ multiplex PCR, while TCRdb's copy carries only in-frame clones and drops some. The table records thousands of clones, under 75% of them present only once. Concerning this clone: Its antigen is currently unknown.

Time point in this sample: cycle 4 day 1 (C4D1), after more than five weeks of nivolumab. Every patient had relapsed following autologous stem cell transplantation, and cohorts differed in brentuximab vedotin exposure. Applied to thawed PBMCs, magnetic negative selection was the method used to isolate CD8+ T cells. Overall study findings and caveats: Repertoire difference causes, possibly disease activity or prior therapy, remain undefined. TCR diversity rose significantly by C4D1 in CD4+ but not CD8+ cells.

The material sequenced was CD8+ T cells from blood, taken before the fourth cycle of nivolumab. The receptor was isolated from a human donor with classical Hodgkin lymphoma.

CDR3 in amino acids: CASSYTGGHGYTF. Here the CDR3 DNA reads TGTGCCAGCAGTTACACGGGCGGACATGGCTACACCTTC. J is TRBJ1-2 and V is TRBV7-3; D is unclear. Germline V gives CDR1 SGHTA, CDR2 FQGTGA. Trimming took off 6 bases at V and 6 bases at J, with 14 bases between the two ends. This CDR3 contains 13 residues.